Here is one T cell receptor (beta chain) with its context. V was pared by 0 bases and J by 5 bases, with 14 bases between. The germline gives CDR1 PRHDT, CDR2 FYEKMQ (reference sequence). This CDR3 is 16 amino acids long. As processed by the authors: Reference gene primer amplification gave nucleated cell count estimates. Sequencing was performed with immunoSEQ multiplex PCR; in TCRdb, only in-frame clones are kept and a portion is missing. D and trimming come from the DNA, and the V and J calls and clone size come from that table. The table has 120,000 to 150,000 clones, 80% to 90% seen once. These data belong to a study of blood T cell repertoires in COVID-19.

The chain carries TRBV13 and TRBJ2-1; D may be TRBD1 (5 bases). Sequenced: peripheral blood. This sequence originates from a human donor in a cohort sampled during active COVID-19. CDR3 coding DNA: TGTGCCAGCAGCTTAGGCCGCAGGGTTTTGAACAATGAGCAGTTCTTC. This translates into CASSLGRRVLNNEQFF.